This TCR beta chain was sequenced during a study of blood T cell repertoires in COVID-19. The wider study: Material from acute and convalescent COVID-19 was sourced from the United States, Italy and Spain.

V was shortened by 2 bases and J by 3 bases, with 13 bases between the two germline ends. The CDR3 length is 15 residues. The germline gives CDR1 KGHSH, CDR2 LQKENI. TCRdb keeps only in-frame clones here, not all; method: immunoSEQ multiplex PCR. The profile shows 150,000 to 200,000 clones, around 86% of them singletons. The chain employs TRBV18 and TRBJ2-5, with D tentatively TRBD2 (6 bases). The TCR originated in a man aged 50-60 years with active or convalescent COVID-19. The material sequenced was peripheral blood. CDR3 sequence reads: CASSPFGTAEETQYF. CDR3 DNA sequence: TGTGCCAGCTCACCATTCGGGACTGCTGAAGAGACCCAGTACTTC.